This T cell receptor beta chain was obtained from a study of blood T cell repertoires in COVID-19. The overall study: COVID-19 samples collected from the United States, Italy and Spain covered acute and convalescent phases.

The CDR3 extends over 16 amino acids. Trimming at V came to 3 bases and at J to 5 bases, leaving 8 bases not matched to a gene. The V gene's germline CDR1 is SGDLS and CDR2 YYNGEE. In the original workflow: Researchers report that nucleated cell counts were estimated from reference gene primer amplification. The assay was immunoSEQ multiplex PCR, and TCRdb's table has in-frame clones only and misses some. Clonal size and the V and J genes are those of that table, whereas D and trimming came from the DNA. The table has a few hundred thousand clones, roughly 91% seen once; the top ten hold 7% to 8.5%. Participants were aged about 18 to 90 years, lived in under 30 US areas, and enrolled virtually. Grouping used clinical history reported by participants in a survey and questionnaire.

This chain connects TRBV9 to TRBJ2-1; TRBD2 agrees at 10 bases. Input material: PBMCs or T cells enriched from blood (not recorded which). The sequence was obtained from a man younger than 40 in a cohort exposed to, infected with or recovered from COVID-19 (not recorded which). This chain's CDR3 is CASSAVQREGDNEQFF. The CDR3 DNA is TGTGCCAGCAGCGCGGTGCAGCGGGAGGGTGACAATGAGCAGTTCTTC.